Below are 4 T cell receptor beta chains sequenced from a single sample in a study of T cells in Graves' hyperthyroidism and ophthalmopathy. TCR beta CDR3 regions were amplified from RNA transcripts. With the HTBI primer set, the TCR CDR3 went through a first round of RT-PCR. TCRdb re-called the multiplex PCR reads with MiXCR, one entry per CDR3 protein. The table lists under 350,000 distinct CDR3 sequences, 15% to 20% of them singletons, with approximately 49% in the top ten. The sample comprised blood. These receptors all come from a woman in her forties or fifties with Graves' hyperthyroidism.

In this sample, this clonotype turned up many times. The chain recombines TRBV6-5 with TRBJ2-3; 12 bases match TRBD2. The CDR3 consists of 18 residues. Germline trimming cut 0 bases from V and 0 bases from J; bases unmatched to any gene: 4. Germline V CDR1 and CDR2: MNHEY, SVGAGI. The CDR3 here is CASSYSSSGRASTDTQYF. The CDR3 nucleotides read TGTGCCAGCAGTTACTCGTCTAGCGGGAGGGCCAGCACAGATACGCAGTATTTT.

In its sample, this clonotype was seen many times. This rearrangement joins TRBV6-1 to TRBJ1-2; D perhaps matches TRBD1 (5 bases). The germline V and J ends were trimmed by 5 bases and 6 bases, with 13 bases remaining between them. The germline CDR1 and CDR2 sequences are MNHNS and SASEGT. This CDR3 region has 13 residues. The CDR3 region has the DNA TGTGCCAGCAGTCAAGTCGGGACGGATGGCTACACCTTC. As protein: CASSQVGTDGYTF.

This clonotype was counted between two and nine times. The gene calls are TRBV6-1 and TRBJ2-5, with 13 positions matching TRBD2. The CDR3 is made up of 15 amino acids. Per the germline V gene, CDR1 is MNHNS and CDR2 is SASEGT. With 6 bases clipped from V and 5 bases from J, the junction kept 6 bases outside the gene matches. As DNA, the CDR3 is TGTGCCAGCAGACCGGGACTAGCGGGGCGGGAGACCCAGTACTTC. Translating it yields CASRPGLAGRETQYF.

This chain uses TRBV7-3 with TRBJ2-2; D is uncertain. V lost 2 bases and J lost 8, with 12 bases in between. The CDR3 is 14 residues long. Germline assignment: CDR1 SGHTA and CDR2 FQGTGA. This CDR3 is CASSLGHASGELFF. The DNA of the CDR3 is TGTGCCAGCAGCTTAGGTCACGCCTCGGGGGAGCTGTTTTTT.